This TCR beta chain was captured by sequencing in a study of tumor-infiltrating lymphocytes in primary liver carcinoma. Study context: Patients included men and women of 30 to 69 years. Notes on the study in general: A significantly higher top-250-clone fraction was found in tumors than in blood (p = 0.039). Detection in all five tumor regions applied to only about 7.5-25% of top clones.

This clonotype is a singleton in its sample. No antigen is known for it. A read error may account for a junction end that differs from germline. Co-extraction of RNA and DNA was performed on about 19-33 mg of unsorted bulk tissue. Those patients suffered from chronic HBV infection and were treatment-naive. The germline gives CDR1 MGHRA, CDR2 YSYEKL. This CDR3 is 16 amino acids long. With a constant-region primer, TCR beta cDNA was made from 450 to 550 ng of total RNA. Slightly modified ARM-PCR, run as three nested multiplex PCR rounds, produced the TCR beta libraries. It was with TRBV1-TRBV30 forward primers and a C-beta reverse primer that the first two PCR rounds were run, at approximately 9 cycles each. TCRdb used MiXCR to reprocess the multiplex PCR reads, holding one entry per CDR3 protein. The profile shows about 54,000 distinct CDR3 sequences, over 65% of them singletons.

The sequencing sample was made of liver tumor tissue from sampling region 2. The subset here: tumor region T2, inferior pole. This sequence joins TRBV4-1 and TRBJ2-5, with 14 bases identical to TRBD2. This TCR derives from a man aged 40-50 years with primary liver carcinoma and hepatitis B virus infection. The CDR3 loop reads CASRIGTSGGVGTQCF. CDR3 DNA: TGCGCCAGCAGGATCGGGACTAGCGGGGGCGTGGGGACCCAGTGCTTC.